A single sample gave rise to the 32 T cell receptor beta chains below, sequenced in a study of tumor-infiltrating lymphocytes in primary liver carcinoma. Blood RNA originated from unsorted whole blood, with germline DNA additionally extracted. Total RNA amounting to approximately 460 ng was the source from which TCR beta cDNA was made with a constant-region primer. It was through three nested multiplex PCR rounds of slightly modified ARM-PCR that TCR beta libraries arose. TRBV1-TRBV30 forward and Cbeta reverse primers drove the first two roughly 10-cycle rounds. MiXCR was run by TCRdb on the multiplex PCR reads, yielding one entry per CDR3 protein. The sample yields 150,000 to 200,000 distinct CDR3 sequences, about 60% seen once. The sequenced sample consisted of peripheral blood. Source of these receptors: a man aged 40-49 years with primary liver carcinoma and hepatitis B virus infection.

Comment on this clonotype: This may stem from a read error, because a much larger clone lies one nucleotide away. The chain joins TRBV7-8 to TRBJ1-6; D uncertain. CDR3 size: 12 residues. The germline gives CDR1 SGHVS, CDR2 FQNEAQ. The CDR3 loop is CAGSLMNSPLHF. The CDR3 bases are TGTGCCGGCAGCTTAATGAATTCACCCCTCCACTTT.

Notes on this clonotype: This CDR3 is missing its conserved last phenylalanine or tryptophan, likely due to a read error. The chain employs TRBV5-1 and TRBJ2-5, with 8 bases matching TRBD1. This CDR3 comprises 13 residues. Losses at the gene ends were 5 bases for V and 2 bases for J; bases not matched to a gene: 2. The germline V gene encodes CDR1 SGHRS and CDR2 YFSETQ. The CDR3 region has the DNA TGCGCCAGCAGAACAGGGGGACAAGAGACCCAGTACTTA. It encodes CASRTGGQETQYL.

There are many counts of this clonotype. The chain employs TRBV5-4 and TRBJ2-2, with 9 bases identical to TRBD2. The CDR3 is made up of 14 amino acids. Germline CDR1 is SGHNT and CDR2 is YYREEE (reference sequence). V dropped 2 bases and J dropped 5; count of bases not matched to a gene: 1. CDR3 in DNA: TGTGCCAGCAGCTTAACTAGCGGGACCGGGGAGCTGTTTTTT. Amino acids: CASSLTSGTGELFF.

The chain combines TRBV30 with TRBJ2-1; the D gene is possibly TRBD1 (5 bases). V was pared by 1 base and J by 2 bases, with 6 bases between. From germline, CDR1 is GTSNPN and CDR2 SVGIG (reference sequence). The CDR3 totals 13 residues. CDR3 in amino acids: CAWSATAYNEQFF. The DNA of the CDR3 is TGTGCCTGGAGTGCGACAGCCTACAATGAGCAGTTCTTC.

This chain uses TRBV6-6 with TRBJ2-3, with D possibly being TRBD1 (6 bases). The CDR3 totals 14 residues. Germline CDR1 MNHNY, CDR2 SVGAGI (reference sequence). V was trimmed by 2 bases and J by 2 bases, leaving 8 bases between them. The CDR3 region has the DNA TGTGCCAGCAGTTACGACAGGACCACAGATACGCAGTATTTT. This gives the protein CASSYDRTTDTQYF.

This clonotype was found a few times. The chain joins TRBV10-3 to TRBJ2-3, with D tentatively TRBD1 (5 bases). The CDR3 is made up of 20 amino acids. Germline CDR1 reads ENHRY; CDR2 reads SYGVKD. Trimming took 3 bases from V and 1 from J, leaving 26 bases between them. This CDR3 reads CAISDENWAGLDSGTDTQYF. The CDR3, as DNA: TGTGCCATCAGTGACGAGAATTGGGCAGGGTTGGATTCGGGCACAGATACGCAGTATTTT.

With respect to this clonotype: A much larger clone differs from this one at a single base, so this may be a read error. The CDR3 does not close with the conserved phenylalanine or tryptophan, likely indicating a read error. In DNA, the CDR3 is TGCAGCGTTAGCAGGGGGACAGCCCAAGAGACCCAGTACTTA. Encoded protein: CSVSRGTAQETQYL. This chain joins TRBV29-1 and TRBJ2-5, with 7 bases fitting TRBD1. Germline CDR1 reads SQVTM; CDR2 reads ANQGSEA. After removal of 5 bases from V and 1 base from J, the junction contained 7 bases not matched to a gene. CDR3 length equals 14 residues.

This sequence joins TRBV6-1 and TRBJ2-4, with D perhaps TRBD1 (6 bases). Trimming left V 0 bases short and J 0 bases short, with 12 bases between. Germline V lookup: CDR1 MNHNS, CDR2 SASEGT. This CDR3 has 17 residues. This CDR3 is CASSEAIGRGAKNIQYF. DNA for the CDR3: TGTGCCAGCAGTGAAGCGATCGGCAGGGGAGCCAAAAACATTCAGTACTTC.

This clonotype came up once. The conserved final phenylalanine or tryptophan is absent from the CDR3, which likely points to a read error. The chain has TRBV29-1 and TRBJ2-5; D remains unclear. The CDR3 totals 10 residues. The germline V and J ends were trimmed by 3 bases and 10 bases, with 9 bases remaining between them. Germline V gene sequence: CDR1 SQVTM, CDR2 ANQGSEA. The chain's CDR3 is CSVELKSQYS. The DNA of the CDR3 is TGCAGCGTTGAGTTGAAGAGCCAGTACTCC.

This clonotype has a handful of counts. One base away lies a much larger clone, so this may be a sequencing read error. V and J are TRBV29-1 and TRBJ2-3; weak D call: TRBD2 (5 bases). The CDR3 runs 14 residues. Germline values: CDR1 SQVTM, CDR2 ANQGSEA. This chain's CDR3 is CSGKLYSSIDTQYF. CDR3 nucleotides: TGCAGCGGAAAATTGTACTCTAGCATAGATACGCAGTATTTT.

With regard to this clonotype: A read error may produce the germline difference seen at one junction end. The chain links TRBV6-1 to TRBJ2-7; D remains ambiguous. CDR3 size: 12 residues. Germline lookup yields CDR1 MNHNS and CDR2 SASEGT. The CDR3 DNA is TGTGCCAGCAGTGGTCTATGCTACAAGCAGTACTTC. Translated: CASSGLCYKQYF.

The rearrangement links TRBV28 to TRBJ2-7; 13 bases agree with TRBD2. The CDR3 loop spans 15 amino acids. Germline CDR1 MDHEN, CDR2 SYDVKM. V lost 2 bases to trimming and J lost 5 bases; unmatched junction nucleotides: 3. This CDR3 is CASSLGTSGRDEQYF. The CDR3 DNA reads as TGTGCCAGCAGTTTAGGCACTAGCGGGAGGGACGAGCAGTACTTC.

This chain links TRBV6-6 with TRBJ2-5; TRBD2 might be the D (7 bases). V lost 7 bases to trimming and J lost 8 bases, with 20 bases between them. CDR3 length: 14 residues. Looked up from germline, CDR1 is MNHNY and CDR2 is SVGAGI (reference sequence). The DNA of the CDR3 is TGTGCCAGCACCCCATTAAGGGGGGGGGACACCCAGTACTTC. Translation gives CASTPLRGGDTQYF.

Concerning this clonotype: Sequence at one end of the junction differs from germline and may be a read error. This sequence joins TRBV10-3 and TRBJ2-1, with D unresolved. CDR1 is ENHRY, CDR2 SYGVKD, per germline. CDR3 length equals 13 residues. DNA for the CDR3: TGTGCCATCAGTGAGCCGTGGGCAGGAGACACTAACTTC. This codes for CAISEPWAGDTNF.

The chain combines TRBV6-2 or TRBV6-3 with TRBJ2-3; 10 nucleotides align to TRBD2. The V gene's germline CDR1 is MNHEY and CDR2 SVGEGT. With 2 bases clipped from V and 2 bases from J, the junction kept 4 bases outside the gene matches. CDR3 length: 16 amino acids. For the CDR3, the DNA is TGTGCCAGCAGTTACAGTAGCGGGAGGTCCACAGATACGCAGTATTTT. As protein: CASSYSSGRSTDTQYF.

Worth noting for this clonotype: At one boundary the junction diverges from the germline segment, which might be a read error. CDR3 protein: CASSYSGTGWTGDLFF. Here the CDR3 DNA reads TGTGCCAGCAGTTACTCGGGGACAGGGTGGACCGGGGACCTGTTTTTT. The rearrangement links TRBV6-1 to TRBJ2-2; 9 nucleotides agree with TRBD1. Germline CDR1 MNHNS, CDR2 SASEGT. This CDR3 is 16 amino acids long.

The genes are TRBV5-1 and TRBJ2-7, with unresolved D. Germline CDR1 SGHRS, CDR2 YFSETQ. V was trimmed by 4 bases and J by 0 bases, leaving 11 bases between them. The CDR3 contains 14 residues. This chain's CDR3 is CASSLIPSSYEQYF. CDR3 coding DNA: TGCGCCAGCAGCCTGATTCCCAGCTCCTACGAGCAGTACTTC.

A remark on this clonotype: Germline and junction disagree at one end, which may indicate a read error. The chain links TRBV11-2 to TRBJ2-2, with D possibly matching TRBD2 (5 bases). The CDR3 sequence is 15 residues long. Germline V lookup: CDR1 SGHAT, CDR2 FQNNGV. This chain's CDR3 is CASSFSAGRTGELPF. In DNA form, the CDR3 reads TGTGCCAGCAGCTTTTCCGCAGGCCGGACCGGGGAGCTGCCTTTT.

This clonotype occurred a few times. The V and J genes are TRBV11-2 and TRBJ2-1; TRBD2 might be the D (6 bases). Germline V CDR1 and CDR2: SGHAT, FQNNGV. This CDR3 has 15 residues. V lost 5 bases and J lost 1, with 12 bases in between. CDR3 sequence (DNA): TGTGCCAGCAGCCCCGGGACTTCTTCCTACAATGAGCAGTTCTTC. Translating it yields CASSPGTSSYNEQFF. Using reference TRBV11-2 and TRBJ2-1 for the parts outside the CDR3, the full variable domain is EAGVAQSPRYKIIEKRQSVAFWCNPISGHATLYWYQQILGQGPKLLIQFQNNGVVDDSQLPKDRFSAERLKGVDSTLKIQPAKLEDSAVYLCASSPGTSSYNEQFFGPGTRLTVL.

This clonotype came up a few times. V gene TRBV5-4 combines with J gene TRBJ2-1, with D possibly TRBD1 on 6 matching bases. The CDR3 contains 14 residues. CDR1 and CDR2 from the germline V gene are SGHNT and YYREEE (reference sequence). Trimming left V 2 bases short and J 10 bases short, with 16 bases between. In nucleotides, the CDR3 is TGTGCCAGCAGCTTAGTGGACAGCTTTGGCGAGCAGTTCTTC. Its protein product is CASSLVDSFGEQFF.

The chain carries TRBV4-1 and TRBJ1-2; possibly TRBD1 for D (6 bases). The CDR3 sequence is 15 residues long. With 2 bases removed from V and 7 bases from J, the gap between germline ends came to 17 bases. Per the germline V gene, CDR1 is MGHRA and CDR2 is YSYEKL. The CDR3 sequence: CASSQRSSGGSGYTF. The CDR3 DNA reads TGCGCCAGCAGCCAAAGGTCATCGGGGGGCAGTGGCTACACCTTC.

The chain recombines TRBV11-2 with TRBJ2-7; TRBD1 might be the D (5 bases). CDR3 length equals 15 residues. Trimming shortened V by 2 bases and J by 2 bases, and 13 bases separated the two germline ends. CDR1 SGHAT and CDR2 FQNNGV come from the germline V gene. This CDR3 reads CASSLSSQGAYEQYF. The CDR3 nucleotides read TGTGCCAGCAGCTTATCCTCGCAGGGCGCCTACGAGCAGTACTTC.

This clonotype came up once. The chain combines TRBV7-9 with TRBJ2-1, with D possibly being TRBD1 (5 bases). Per germline, CDR1 SEHNR and CDR2 FQNEAQ (reference sequence). The germline V and J ends were trimmed by 1 base and 8 bases, with 12 bases remaining between them. The CDR3 consists of 14 residues. The DNA of the CDR3 is TGTGCCAGCAGCTTAGGACAGACTTCGGATGAGCAGTTCTTC. It specifies CASSLGQTSDEQFF.

This clonotype showed up just once. The chain recombines TRBV4-1 with TRBJ2-1; 12 bases are shared with TRBD2. CDR3 size: 16 residues. Germline V gene lookup returns CDR1 MGHRA and CDR2 YSYEKL. Germline trimming cut 1 base from V and 7 bases from J; bases unmatched to any gene: 5. CDR3 amino acids: CASSQGTSGRNNEQFF. For the CDR3, the DNA is TGCGCCAGCAGCCAAGGAACTAGCGGGAGGAATAATGAGCAGTTCTTC.

The chain combines TRBV6-2 or TRBV6-3 with TRBJ2-1; D gene ambiguous. The CDR3 runs 19 residues. Germline V lookup: CDR1 MNHEY, CDR2 SVGEGT. V was pared by 11 bases and J by 0 bases, with 29 bases between. The DNA for the CDR3 is TGTGCCGGATGTTTAGCTGCGCGACGGGCGAGGAGCTCCTACAATGAGCAGTTCTTC. This sequence encodes CAGCLAARRARSSYNEQFF.

The rearrangement uses TRBV11-2 and TRBJ2-7; 7 bases line up with TRBD2. Trimming at V came to 4 bases and at J to 5 bases, leaving 14 bases not matched to a gene. Germline V CDR1 and CDR2: SGHAT, FQNNGV. This CDR3 region has 16 residues. CDR3 nucleotides: TGTGCCAGCAGCTCCCCCGGGACTACCCGAGTAAACGAGCAGTACTTC. Its translation: CASSSPGTTRVNEQYF.

The chain uses TRBV19 and TRBJ2-7, with 7 bases identical to TRBD2. The CDR3 has 14 amino acids. Germline V gene lookup returns CDR1 LNHDA and CDR2 SQIVND (reference sequence). V dropped 5 bases and J dropped 2; count of bases not matched to a gene: 6. CDR3 in amino acids: CASSPLAGTYEQYF. The CDR3 region has the DNA TGTGCCAGTAGTCCCTTAGCGGGCACCTACGAGCAGTACTTC.

On this clonotype itself: One end of the junction is discordant with germline, which a read error may explain. J is TRBJ2-1 and V is TRBV4-1; D call uncertain. The CDR3 loop spans 16 amino acids. CDR1 and CDR2 from the germline V gene are MGHRA and YSYEKL. CDR3 DNA: TGCGCCAGCAGCCAAGGAGTCACAGCGCATAACAACGAGCTGTTCTTC. Protein: CASSQGVTAHNNELFF.

This clonotype has at least ten counts. V usage is TRBV11-2 and J usage is TRBJ2-7; D is possibly TRBD2 (5 bases). V dropped 5 bases and J dropped 1 base, with 18 bases sitting between them. The CDR3 covers 16 residues. Per germline, CDR1 SGHAT and CDR2 FQNNGV. The CDR3 region is CASSPRLSPGSYEQYF. Written as DNA, the CDR3 is TGTGCCAGCAGCCCCCGCTTATCTCCGGGGTCCTACGAGCAGTACTTC. Together with reference TRBV11-2 and TRBJ2-7, the CDR3 gives the full variable domain: EAGVAQSPRYKIIEKRQSVAFWCNPISGHATLYWYQQILGQGPKLLIQFQNNGVVDDSQLPKDRFSAERLKGVDSTLKIQPAKLEDSAVYLCASSPRLSPGSYEQYFGPGTRLTVT.

This clonotype was observed a handful of times. The chain combines TRBV6-1 with TRBJ2-3; 8 bases are a match to TRBD1. With V trimmed by 3 bases and J by 4 bases, 6 bases remained unmatched. The CDR3 spans 15 residues. Germline loops: CDR1 MNHNS, CDR2 SASEGT. The CDR3 loop is CASSDRDRQADTQYF. The DNA for the CDR3 is TGTGCCAGCAGTGACCGGGACAGGCAAGCAGATACGCAGTATTTT.

The chain uses TRBV5-6 and TRBJ2-6; D is unresolved. The V end was cut by 6 bases, the J end by 4 bases, with 14 bases between. CDR1 SGHDT and CDR2 YYEEEE come from the germline V gene. The CDR3 totals 15 residues. CDR3: CASTATGVGANVLTF. Here the CDR3 DNA reads TGTGCCAGCACCGCGACTGGGGTAGGGGCCAACGTCCTGACTTTC. The full variable domain, completed using reference TRBV5-6 and TRBJ2-6, is DAGVTQSPTHLIKTRGQQVTLRCSPKSGHDTVSWYQQALGQGPQFIFQYYEEEERQRGNFPDRFSGHQFPNYSSELNVNALLLGDSALYLCASTATGVGANVLTFGAGSRLTVL.

V usage is TRBV30 and J usage is TRBJ1-1; tentative D call: TRBD1 (5 bases). There are 14 residues in the CDR3. Per germline, CDR1 GTSNPN and CDR2 SVGIG (reference sequence). The germline V and J ends were trimmed by 3 bases and 1 base, with 12 bases remaining between them. The CDR3 nucleotides are TGTGCCTGGAGCCGGACACAAGCGAACACTGAAGCTTTCTTT. It is translated as CAWSRTQANTEAFF. The full variable domain, rest sourced from reference TRBV30 and TRBJ1-1, is SQTIHQWPATLVQPVGSPLSLECTVEGTSNPNLYWYRQAAGRGLQLLFYSVGIGQISSEVPQNLSASRPQDRQFILSSKKLLLSDSGFYLCAWSRTQANTEAFFGQGTRLTVV.